The entry that follows covers one TCR beta chain sequence. What it binds is unknown. The sample belongs to a study of shared clonotypes between healthy human individuals. Findings of the study overall: Sequencing depth was expected to affect clonotype sharing among donors. Generation of non-shared clonotypes was less probable than generation of clonotypes shared by all four donors. For naive CD4 cells, roughly 5% of clonotypes were shared across a handful of donors.

CD45RO negativity and positive selection for CCR7 defined naive CD8 cells, a population that excluded terminally differentiated effector memory CD45RA+ cells. Recent vaccinations or acute infections were absent in the healthy HIV-negative adult donors. TCRdb's copy holds only in-frame clones and misses some; the assay was immunoSEQ multiplex PCR. The table has about 820,000 clones, approximately 92% seen once. The CDR3 runs 13 residues. Germline V CDR1 and CDR2: SGDLS, YYNGEE. V shed 3 bases and J 4 bases; nucleotides not matched to a gene: 2. The J gene is TRBJ2-7, the V gene TRBV9; TRBD1 matches at 9 bases. The sequenced sample was naive CD8+ T cells sorted from blood. The receptor was isolated from a man in his thirties or forties in good health. In DNA form, the CDR3 reads TGTGCCAGCAGCGCCGGGACAGGGTACGAGCAGTACTTC. It codes for CASSAGTGYEQYF.